The clone carrying this TCR beta chain has only a few counts. CDR1 MNHEY and CDR2 SMNVEV come from the germline V gene (reference sequence). The V gene lost 4 bases and the J gene lost 2 bases, with 10 bases spanning the gap. The CDR3 spans 14 residues. The data stem from a study of blood T cell repertoires in COVID-19. Libraries were prepared by immunoSEQ multiplex PCR; TCRdb keeps only in-frame clonotypes and omits some of them. The sample yields roughly 200,000 clones, roughly 89% seen once. The participants were between about 18 and 95 years old and came from about two dozen US areas. The chain has TRBV27 and TRBJ2-3; D perhaps matches TRBD1 (5 bases). Material for sequencing was PBMCs or T cells enriched from blood (not recorded which). The clonotype originates from a woman aged 25 to 39 who had been exposed to COVID-19. CDR3: CASSWQGFTDTQYF. The CDR3 region has the DNA TGTGCCAGCAGTTGGCAGGGTTTCACAGATACGCAGTATTTT.